The 16 T cell receptor beta chains given below trace back to one sample, sequenced in a study of T-cell memory formation after mild COVID-19. TCRdb passed the 5' RACE reads through MiXCR, listing each CDR3 protein once. This table has about 360,000 distinct CDR3 sequences, approximately 15% appearing once. The sample taken for sequencing was PBMCs or a T cell subset sorted from them (not recorded which). The receptors originated from a man aged 18 to 30 who had mild COVID-19 (a few samples of this study predate the infection). Cell type and time point are not known.

This clonotype was counted at least ten times. The CDR3 spells CASSLEGDYGYTF. The DNA for the CDR3 is TGCGCCAGCAGCTTGGAGGGGGACTATGGCTACACCTTC. The gene calls are TRBV5-1 and TRBJ1-2; D might be TRBD1 (6 bases). Germline CDR1 SGHRS, CDR2 YFSETQ. This CDR3 is 13 amino acids long. V lost 0 bases, J lost 3 bases, and 6 bases lay in between.

This clonotype was picked up many times. J is TRBJ1-5 and V is TRBV7-2; no firm D call. The CDR3 totals 13 residues. The V gene lost 4 bases and the J gene lost 3 bases, with 7 bases spanning the gap. Germline CDR1 is SGHTA and CDR2 is FQGNSA. The CDR3 here is CASSSDYNQPQHF. CDR3 sequence (DNA): TGTGCCAGCAGCTCGGACTACAATCAGCCCCAGCATTTT. Combining the CDR3 with reference TRBV7-2 and TRBJ1-5 gives the whole variable domain GAGVSQSPSNKVTEKGKDVELRCDPISGHTALYWYRQSLGQGLEFLIYFQGNSAPDKSGLPSDRFSAERTGGSVSTLTIQRTQQEDSAVYLCASSSDYNQPQHFGDGTRLSIL.

V is TRBV20-1 and J is TRBJ1-1, with D uncertain. The CDR3 consists of 15 residues. Germline CDR1 and CDR2: DFQATT and SNEGSKA (reference sequence). V gave up 0 bases and J gave up 2 bases, with 13 bases separating them. The CDR3 here is CSARDLRGSNTEAFF. The CDR3 DNA sequence: TGCAGTGCTAGAGATCTGCGCGGTTCCAACACTGAAGCTTTCTTT.

This clonotype turned up a few times. The chain employs TRBV6-5 and TRBJ2-6; no definite D call. CDR3 length: 16 amino acids. The V gene lost 2 bases and the J gene lost 2 bases, with 10 bases spanning the gap. The V gene's germline CDR1 is MNHEY and CDR2 SVGAGI. The CDR3 bases are TGTGCCAGCAGTTACGGGGTTCTAACTGGGGCCAACGTCCTGACTTTC. Residues: CASSYGVLTGANVLTF.

The gene calls are TRBV28 and TRBJ2-7, with D perhaps matching TRBD1 (6 bases). The CDR3 covers 13 residues. Trimming pared 7 bases from V and 0 bases from J, leaving 10 bases between. Germline V lookup: CDR1 MDHEN, CDR2 SYDVKM. The CDR3 loop reads CASMDRSSYEQYV. CDR3 nucleotide sequence: TGTGCCAGCATGGACAGAAGCTCCTACGAGCAGTACGTC.

This clonotype was recorded many times. The rearrangement joins TRBV7-9 to TRBJ1-2; D gene uncertain. With 1 base removed from V and 5 bases from J, the gap between germline ends came to 11 bases. The CDR3 is 14 residues long. Per the germline V gene, CDR1 is SEHNR and CDR2 is FQNEAQ (reference sequence). CDR3 amino acids: CASSLGAGLYGYTF. The CDR3 bases are TGTGCCAGCAGCTTAGGGGCGGGGTTATATGGCTACACCTTC.

The chain employs TRBV12-5 and TRBJ2-3, with 10 bases aligning to TRBD1. Germline V gene lookup returns CDR1 LGHNT and CDR2 FRNRAP. This CDR3 region has 16 residues. V was pared by 1 base and J by 4 bases, with 5 bases of the junction left unmatched. The CDR3 sequence: CASGLAGGQGSDTQYF. The CDR3 bases are TGTGCTAGTGGTTTGGCAGGGGGACAGGGGTCAGATACGCAGTATTTT.

A few counts support this clonotype. The chain uses TRBV21-1 and TRBJ1-5; the table assigns TRBD1, which was not confirmed against the DNA. TRBV21-1 is described as a pseudogene. The CDR3 sequence is 14 residues long. The DNA of the CDR3 is TGTGCCAGCAAGGGGACAGGGGGCCTTCAGCCCCAGCATTTT. Translating gives CASKGTGGLQPQHF.

In this sample, this clonotype turned up a few times. The chain couples TRBV24-1 to TRBJ2-1, with D perhaps TRBD2 (5 bases). CDR1 and CDR2 (germline): KGHDR, SFDVKD. V gave up 3 bases and J gave up 2 bases, with 10 bases separating them. This CDR3 is 15 amino acids long. The CDR3 spells CATSDPDGTYNEQFF. The CDR3 DNA follows: TGTGCCACCAGTGATCCGGACGGGACCTACAATGAGCAGTTCTTC.

This clonotype was seen a handful of times. The rearrangement joins TRBV7-2 to TRBJ2-7; D gene uncertain. CDR3 length: 12 amino acids. Trimming removed 3 bases at V and 7 bases at J, with 10 bases between. In germline, CDR1 is SGHTA, CDR2 FQGNSA. The CDR3 sequence is CASSLTIWEQYV. The CDR3 nucleotides are TGTGCCAGCAGCTTGACCATTTGGGAGCAGTACGTC.

V gene TRBV7-3 combines with J gene TRBJ2-3; the match to TRBD2 covers 12 bases. The germline V gene has CDR1 SGHTA and CDR2 FQGTGA. The CDR3 has 16 amino acids. Trimming took 2 bases from V and 5 from J; bases not matched to a gene: 5. For the CDR3, the DNA is TGTGCCAGCAGCTTAGGGCTAGCGGGGGGGTTAGATACGCAGTATTTT. Its protein is CASSLGLAGGLDTQYF.

This clonotype was observed a few times. The chain links TRBV20-1 to TRBJ1-5; D is uncertain. Trimming removed 1 base at V and 9 bases at J, with 10 bases between. Germline CDR1 is DFQATT and CDR2 is SNEGSKA (reference sequence). This CDR3 has 12 amino acids. This CDR3 is CSARGGSPPQHF. DNA for the CDR3: TGCAGTGCTAGAGGCGGTTCGCCGCCCCAGCATTTT.

The sample holds a few counts of this clonotype. The chain has TRBV6-5 and TRBJ2-1; 7 bases are a match to TRBD1. J lost 4 bases, V lost 0 bases, and 6 bases had no gene match. In germline, CDR1 is MNHEY, CDR2 SVGAGI. The CDR3 extends over 16 amino acids. CDR3 DNA: TGTGCCAGCAGTTACTCGAGTTCAGGGGGTTACAATGAGCAGTTCTTC. Translated, it gives CASSYSSSGGYNEQFF.

This clonotype has just a few counts. The gene calls are TRBV5-1 and TRBJ1-2, with D uncertain. CDR1 and CDR2 (germline): SGHRS, YFSETQ. V was cut by 0 bases and J by 6 bases, with 6 bases left in between. This CDR3 is built from 12 residues. In DNA, the CDR3 is TGCGCCAGCAGCTTGGAAGAGCATGGCTACACCTTC. This codes for CASSLEEHGYTF.

J is TRBJ2-5 and V is TRBV29-1; TRBD1 might be the D (7 bases). This CDR3 region has 14 residues. The V gene lost 6 bases and the J gene lost 4 bases, with 18 bases spanning the gap. The germline V gene encodes CDR1 SQVTM and CDR2 ANQGSEA. CDR3 in amino acids: CSVVYRGAGETQYF. The CDR3 DNA is TGCAGCGTGGTATACAGGGGAGCGGGAGAGACCCAGTACTTC.

V gene TRBV4-3 combines with J gene TRBJ2-3; no reliable D call. Per germline, CDR1 LGHNA and CDR2 YSLEER. The V end lost 0 bases, the J end lost 2 bases, and 9 bases lay between the germline ends. CDR3 length: 15 residues. CDR3 sequence (DNA): TGCGCCAGCAGCCAAGATAGGCAGACCACAGATACGCAGTATTTT. This translates into CASSQDRQTTDTQYF.